Listed here are 4 T cell receptor beta chains from one sample, sequenced in a study of control samples from healthy donors and cancer patients. Repertoires were generated with immunoSEQ multiplex PCR, while TCRdb's copy carries only in-frame clones and drops some. This table has 90,000 to 100,000 clones, roughly 83% appearing once. The sample comprised blood. Receptors originate from a woman in her twenties or thirties in good health.

The chain couples TRBV7-9 to TRBJ2-2, with 8 bases identical to TRBD1. Trimming cost V 0 bases and J 3 bases; bases outside gene matches: 6. The germline CDR1 and CDR2 sequences are SEHNR and FQNEAQ (reference sequence). The CDR3 has 17 residues. The CDR3 DNA is TGTGCCAGCAGCTTAGCGTTGGGACAGGTAGACACCGGGGAGCTGTTTTTT. It encodes CASSLALGQVDTGELFF.

The CDR3 nucleotides are TGTGCCAGGGATACCCGGGTGCAGGGGGAAGACACCATATATTTT. Protein: CARDTRVQGEDTIYF. The rearrangement uses TRBV19 and TRBJ1-3; TRBD1 matches at 7 bases. Germline V CDR1 and CDR2: LNHDA, SQIVND (reference sequence). This CDR3 region has 15 residues. Trimming cost V 9 bases and J 8 bases; bases outside gene matches: 16.

The rearrangement uses TRBV29-1 and TRBJ2-7; a weak D match, TRBD1 (6 bases). The V and J ends lost 3 bases and 3 bases respectively, with 9 bases between them. Germline loops: CDR1 SQVTM, CDR2 ANQGSEA. The CDR3 contains 12 residues. This CDR3 reads CSVDGDNYEQYF. CDR3 coding DNA: TGCAGCGTTGACGGGGACAACTACGAGCAGTACTTC.

The rearrangement uses TRBV20-1 and TRBJ1-2, with a tentative D call TRBD1 (6 bases). The germline gives CDR1 DFQATT, CDR2 SNEGSKA (reference sequence). V was trimmed by 6 bases and J by 8 bases, leaving 13 bases between them. The CDR3 totals 11 residues. The CDR3 sequence: CSAMGAWGYTF. As DNA, the CDR3 is TGCAGTGCAATGGGGGCGTGGGGCTACACCTTC.